The present entry profiles one T cell receptor beta chain with its context. This clone appeared a few times. The target of this receptor is not known. The record has no base qualities; no much larger clone is one base away. The germline V end is reduced by 1 base and the J end by 1 base; junction bases left unmatched: 2. CDR1 SGHTA and CDR2 FQGNSA were looked up in the germline V gene. From cysteine to phenylalanine, the CDR3 is 16 amino acids long. The kept DNA is CDR3 alone, 48 bases in frame from the first base. This sample is part of a study of T cells in narcolepsy (dated by TCRdb to about 2018). Background for the entire study: Patients with narcolepsy type 1 or type 2 (NT1, NT2) were enrolled in the study together with healthy control donors. Autoreactive T cells targeting hypocretin neuron self-antigens (hypocretin, TRIB2) were sought in narcolepsy patients, and TCR Vbeta sequencing was used to track clonotypes in blood and CSF.

Patient cerebrospinal fluid T cells were expanded in vitro, and CD4+ or CD8+ T cells were subsequently sorted for TCR Vbeta sequencing. To prepare the library, the immunoSEQ multiplex PCR assay was applied. Under the source paper's analysis protocol: Clonotype sharing between paired CSF and blood samples was expressed as the percentage of total CSF clonotypes also found in blood. Held by TCRdb, this immuneACCESS table contains in-frame sequences only and omits some clones. Under half of the omission traces to an unresolved V gene where checked; the cause of the rest is unknown. V and J calls and clone size are as listed in that table; D and trimming were resolved from the DNA. For this sample the table gives under 3,000 clones, of which 26% were detected only once. Of the sample, about 4% is held by the ten largest clones. General conclusions and limits of the study: Autoreactive clonotypes were reported to be detected serially in the blood of the same patients and of different patients, but not in the blood of healthy controls. HCRT-specific and TRIB2-specific autoreactive clonotypes were highlighted in plots that compared CD4+ T cell clonotypes in CSF versus blood from the same patient.

This clonotype was obtained from a human donor with narcolepsy. The chain was built from TRBV7-2 and TRBJ2-2, and TRBD1 matches 8 of the central bases. The sequencing input was cultured CD4+ T cells from cerebrospinal fluid. This receptor has the CDR3 CASSLGGQGNTGELFF. The nucleotide sequence reads TGTGCCAGCAGCTTAGGAGGACAGGGGAACACCGGGGAGCTGTTTTTT.